The entry below describes one TCR beta chain. Its cognate antigen has yet to be identified. One base away there is no much larger clone; base qualities are not given. The sample originates from a study of tumor and adjacent non-tumor tissue in lung cancer (dated by TCRdb to the late 2010s). Broadly, across the study: Patients with adenocarcinoma (over 11), squamous cell carcinoma (2) and small cell lung cancer (1) were included in the cohort. Among the 15 or so patients, ages ranged from about 31 to 80 years, around 10 were men and 5 were women, and disease was TNM stage I to III. Sequencing generated a total of 130,000,000 or so productive TCRbeta reads, averaging roughly 4.4 million reads per sample. Using bulk TCRbeta repertoires from approximately 15 lung cancer patients, the study set lung tumor tissue side by side with matched distant non-tumor lung tissue. For each patient, one tumor sample and one normal lung sample were taken, giving under 35 paired specimens that underwent TCRbeta CDR3 sequencing.

Library preparation was by multiplex PCR. Sequencing used an Illumina HiSeq 2500. Following protocols modified from ARM-PCR, the researchers constructed TCRbeta libraries through three rounds of nested PCR with primers (Table S4). Before sequencing, PCR products in the 200-500 bp range were cut out of the gel and cleaned up using the QIAquick gel extraction kit. Processing in the source paper ran as follows. Reads were cleaned using Trimmomatic, were merged into complete CDR3 sequences using FLASH, and were assigned to V(D)J germline segments using MiTCR. Clonal diversity was calculated as the inverse Simpson's index using VDJtools. In-frame sequences lacking a premature stop codon were counted as productive reads. Clones were called with MiXCR by TCRdb after fastp trimmed the public reads at Q25, and only in-frame beta chains were retained. Each record represents a unique CDR3 protein, reported with the most common genes and DNA among its rows. The V and J calls and clone size are TCRdb's, not the authors'. The sample includes 50,000 to 70,000 distinct CDR3 sequences, with roughly 57% observed a single time. In total, the top ten clones hold more than 30% of the sample.

The CDR3 numbers 18 residues from cysteine through phenylalanine. The DNA shown is the 54-base CDR3, in frame from base 1. As encoded in the germline V gene, CDR1 is MNHEY while CDR2 is SVGEGT. The germline V end is reduced by 8 bases and the J end by 3 bases; junction bases left unmatched: 19. The research as a whole found: Younger patients had significantly higher TCR diversity, and higher tumor TCR diversity was associated with shorter overall and disease-free survival. The top 100 clones made up a significantly larger cumulative share of the repertoire in normal lung than in tumor tissue. Neither the sequencing platform nor unique molecular identifiers are mentioned in the methods. Significantly higher TCR diversity (inverse Simpson) was observed in tumor tissue than in normal lung tissue (approximately 400 vs 170, P = 0.0075, Mann-Whitney U test). Only around 15 patients were included in the cohort, and the need for larger samples and more detailed clinical data was noted by the authors. Peripheral blood was not sequenced, so blood TCRbeta repertoires were not examined in the lung cancer patients of the study.

Bulk unsorted tissue served as the source for RNA extraction, and RNA quality was assessed using a NanoDrop ND-1000 and an Agilent 2100. Normal lung samples were distant non-tumor tissue taken more than 3 cm from the tumor edge. The donors were newly diagnosed lung cancer patients admitted for thoracic surgery in China from August to November 2014 who had not received prior chemotherapy. The study excluded patients who had received radiotherapy or chemotherapy before or who had another cancer at the same time. Surgical tissue pieces of roughly 1-2 cm3 were preserved in RNAlater solution and were kept at -80 degrees C until use.

The receptor comes from a man aged 65 to 85 with non-small cell lung cancer. Sequences were obtained from distant non-tumor lung tissue. The sequence links TRBV6-2 or TRBV6-3 to TRBJ2-4; TRBD2 aligns with 7 central bases. The DNA reads TGTGCCAGCTGGGGCCCTCTAGCGGAGGGGCTAGGCAAAAACATTCAGTACTTC. It translates to CASWGPLAEGLGKNIQYF.